A selection of T cell receptor beta chains follows, all from one sample in a study of cytomegalovirus exposure and HLA in healthy donors. TCRdb's copy holds only in-frame clones and misses some; the assay was immunoSEQ multiplex PCR. The data show around 94,000 clones, 78% seen once. The sequenced sample was PBMCs. Receptor source: a woman in her 40s in good health and CMV-seropositive. Each CDR3 is given with its conserved first and last residue. Fields, in order: J gene, V gene, clone size, CDR3 protein. Where a row states a size, it is once, few, many or the class of an expanded clone; other rows omit it.

TRBJ2-1	TRBV6-1	.	CASSLTSGSANEQFF
TRBJ2-2	TRBV7-7	once	CASSFGTDTGELFF
TRBJ2-1	TRBV27	.	CASNPRDGRVNEQFF
TRBJ1-2	TRBV19	.	CASSIASTGYDYGYTF
TRBJ2-7	TRBV9	.	CASSVNVEIGTGGAEQYF
TRBJ2-6	TRBV21-1	.	CASSKAEVVAGASSGANVLTF
TRBJ1-2	TRBV19	.	CASSQGQIHGYTF
TRBJ2-1	TRBV4-3	.	CASSQVGGFEQFF
TRBJ2-7	TRBV7-2	.	CASSLGLAGVSEQYF
TRBJ2-3	TRBV29-1	.	CSVGTLAGLTDTQYF
TRBJ2-2	TRBV5-1	.	CASSLGDTNTGELFF
TRBJ1-3	TRBV5-4	few	CASSPTGGTGNTIYF
TRBJ2-7	TRBV28	.	CASSLLGSLYEQYF
TRBJ1-2	TRBV28	.	CASSLTRVYGYTF
TRBJ1-4	TRBV7-2	once	CASSSPQLEKLFF
TRBJ1-2	TRBV4-3	many	CASSQGSTGNMDVGYTF
.	TRBV7-9	.	CASSLNYEQYF
TRBJ2-7	TRBV9	.	CASSVDPGTGGYEQYF
TRBJ2-1	TRBV25-1	.	CASSDPGQNLNYNEQFF
TRBJ2-3	TRBV5-8	.	CASSFLGEADTQYF
TRBJ2-3	TRBV10-3	few	CAINMEGLGDTQYF
TRBJ2-2	TRBV6-5	.	CASSYTSPRPGELFF
TRBJ2-1	TRBV7-2	.	CASSLVSASPQDEQFF
TRBJ1-5	TRBV7-9	.	CSSSRDNQPQHF
TRBJ2-7	TRBV12-2	.	CASLLSGRAYF
TRBJ1-1	TRBV18	.	CASSPGPNTEAFF
TRBJ1-1	TRBV19	few	CASSMAGRMNTEAFF
TRBJ1-4	TRBV13	once	CASSVLREGDEKLFF
TRBJ1-5	TRBV19	.	CAAGKAQHF
TRBJ2-1	TRBV5-4	.	CASSLNPYNEQFF
TRBJ2-3	TRBV10-3	.	CAISAADTQYF
TRBJ1-5	TRBV7-9	.	CASSPGTGLSSNQPQHF
TRBJ2-3	TRBV9	.	CASSVILTDTQYF
.	TRBV14	.	CASSYGTGYEQYF
TRBJ1-2	TRBV5-6	.	CASSPGDYGYTF
TRBJ2-1	TRBV11-2	.	CASSFPDKQFF
TRBJ1-1	TRBV6-5	.	CASSIETGVAEAFF
TRBJ2-7	TRBV29-1	.	CSVVRGGEQYF
TRBJ1-1	TRBV19	once	CASSGGTGIKTEAFF
TRBJ2-7	TRBV19	few	CASSIGFGLTYEQYF
TRBJ2-5	TRBV5-6	.	CASRFGTGSRETQYF
TRBJ2-5	TRBV29-1	once	CSVAAGQETQYF
TRBJ2-7	TRBV27	.	CASSLRRANPAGEQYF
TRBJ1-5	TRBV7-2	.	CASSERQGAGQPQHF
TRBJ2-3	TRBV7-9	.	CASSSGVDTQYF
TRBJ2-6	TRBV28	.	CASRQSSGANVLTF
TRBJ2-1	TRBV19	.	CASSMAQGNLNEQFF
TRBJ2-5	TRBV2	.	CASSEGQGLGETQYF
TRBJ2-7	TRBV5-1	.	CASSESSSSYEQYF
TRBJ2-7	TRBV5-4	.	CASSLEGQAYEQYF
.	TRBV27	once	CASSFSPAYEQYF
TRBJ2-5	TRBV5-1	.	CASSLGTKVETQYF
TRBJ2-7	TRBV19	.	CASSTQTGLPYEQYF
TRBJ2-2	TRBV19	few	CASSQLAGGPRELFF
TRBJ1-1	TRBV6-5	.	CASSPRDSLNTEAFF